The 9 T cell receptor beta chains below were found in one sample sequenced in a study of human T cells and chemical hapten exposure. Time point noted: pre-sensitization, week 0. The treatment is: therapeutic diphenylcyclopropenone sensitization with weekly scalp DPC. TCRdb re-called the RACE reads with MiXCR, one entry per CDR3 protein. The repertoire has around 300,000 distinct CDR3 sequences, about 5.4% of them found once; the top ten carry about 8.7%. The source material was whole blood, sampled in connection with sensitization to the hapten diphenylcyclopropenone (DPC). These receptors came from a woman aged 18-29 years with alopecia areata. Some clones in this sample may be carry-over from other donors' samples.

A few counts support this clonotype. This chain joins TRBV6-5 and TRBJ1-6; D unclear. Germline V CDR1 and CDR2: MNHEY, SVGAGI. Trimming stripped 0 bases from V and 0 bases from J, with 9 bases between. The CDR3 loop spans 17 amino acids. The CDR3: CASSYSKRASYNSPLHF. CDR3 DNA: TGTGCCAGCAGTTACTCGAAAAGAGCCTCCTATAATTCACCCCTCCACTTT.

The chain employs TRBV27 and TRBJ2-1; TRBD1 matches 7 bases. V was clipped by 7 bases and J by 7 bases; unmatched bases: 10. The length of the CDR3 is 14 residues. The germline gives CDR1 MNHEY, CDR2 SMNVEV (reference sequence). This chain's CDR3 is CASTMSQGQNEQFF. In DNA, the CDR3 is TGTGCCAGCACCATGTCACAGGGGCAAAATGAGCAGTTCTTC.

This clonotype was recorded at least ten times. The chain is built from TRBV5-5 and TRBJ2-7, with D perhaps given as TRBD1 or TRBD2 (5 bases each). This CDR3 contains 14 residues. V was shortened by 0 bases and J by 7 bases, with 14 bases between the two germline ends. Germline V lookup: CDR1 SGHKS, CDR2 YYEKEE (reference sequence). The CDR3 bases are TGTGCCAGCAGCTTGGACCCCCGAGGGGTTGAGCAGTACTTC. Its translation is CASSLDPRGVEQYF.

The sample holds many counts of this clonotype. This chain joins TRBV4-3 and TRBJ2-3; D is undetermined. CDR3 length equals 16 residues. Deletions cut 0 bases from V and 2 bases from J, with 12 bases between. The germline gives CDR1 LGHNA, CDR2 YSLEER. The CDR3 protein is CASSQEYSVVTDTQYF. The DNA for the CDR3 is TGCGCCAGCAGCCAAGAGTACAGCGTAGTCACAGATACGCAGTATTTT.

This clonotype was recorded a few times. The CDR3 bases are TGTGCCAGCAGTTCCGTCCGCTGGGACGGGGCCAAAAACATTCAGTACTTC. It yields the protein CASSSVRWDGAKNIQYF. This chain connects TRBV6-2 or TRBV6-3 to TRBJ2-4, with D possibly called TRBD1 or TRBD2 (5 bases each). V lost 4 bases and J lost 1, with 17 bases in between. This CDR3 comprises 17 residues. CDR1 and CDR2 from the germline V gene are MNHEY and SVGEGT.

This clonotype showed up many times. The chain employs TRBV6-6 and TRBJ1-1; a weak D match, TRBD1 (5 bases). This CDR3 has 15 residues. The germline V gene encodes CDR1 MNHNY and CDR2 SVGAGI (reference sequence). Deletions cut 4 bases from V and 0 bases from J, with 12 bases between. The CDR3 protein is CASSSSRQLNTEAFF. The DNA for the CDR3 is TGTGCCAGCAGTTCCTCTCGACAGTTGAACACTGAAGCTTTCTTT.

The CDR3 sequence is CASSPGTMADTQYF. The CDR3 DNA reads as TGTGCCAGCAGCCCGGGGACTATGGCAGATACGCAGTATTTT. V usage is TRBV4-2 and J usage is TRBJ2-3; TRBD2 matches 7 bases. The CDR3 is 14 amino acids. Germline-derived CDR1 and CDR2 are LGHNA and YNFKEQ. After removal of 4 bases from V and 4 bases from J, the junction contained 5 bases not matched to a gene.

This clonotype was counted a few times. This sequence joins TRBV27 and TRBJ1-6; D not resolved. The CDR3 spans 18 residues. Per germline, CDR1 MNHEY and CDR2 SMNVEV (reference sequence). V was pared by 5 bases and J by 0 bases, with 17 bases between. The CDR3 is CASSAQPGVSSYNSPLHF. CDR3 nucleotides: TGTGCCAGCAGTGCCCAACCGGGAGTTAGCTCCTATAATTCACCCCTCCACTTT.

This clonotype occurred a few times. The genes are TRBV18 and TRBJ2-2; D uncertain. The CDR3 extends over 13 amino acids. Per germline, CDR1 KGHSH and CDR2 LQKENI. Trimming shortened V by 2 bases and J by 7 bases, and 8 bases separated the two germline ends. The CDR3, as DNA: TGTGCCAGCTCACCAGAACTCGTCGGGGAGCTGTTTTTT. Encoded protein: CASSPELVGELFF.